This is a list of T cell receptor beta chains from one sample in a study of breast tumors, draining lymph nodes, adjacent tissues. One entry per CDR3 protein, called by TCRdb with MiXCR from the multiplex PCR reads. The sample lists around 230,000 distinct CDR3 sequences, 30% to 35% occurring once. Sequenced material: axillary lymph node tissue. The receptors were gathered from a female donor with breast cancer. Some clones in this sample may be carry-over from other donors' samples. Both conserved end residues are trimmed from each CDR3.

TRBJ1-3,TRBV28,ASNLDRGNTIY
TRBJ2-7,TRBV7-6,ASSPRTGNNEQY
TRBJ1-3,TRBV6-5,ASHRGEGNTIY
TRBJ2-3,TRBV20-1,SYGTSGGKDTQY
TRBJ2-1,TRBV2,ASNVAGGLGNEQF
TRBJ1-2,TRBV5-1,ASSLAYGSYT
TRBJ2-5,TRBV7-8,ASSLRLAGGKPPRETQY
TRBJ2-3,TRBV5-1,ASSSRGRTTDTQY
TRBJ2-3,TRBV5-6,ASSSGQGVDTQY
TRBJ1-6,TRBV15,ATSSQVPRVGSPLH
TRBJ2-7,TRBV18,ASSRDGSYEQY
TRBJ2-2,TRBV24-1,ASSPPQGIGGPGELF
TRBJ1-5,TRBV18,ASSKTGGGNQPQH
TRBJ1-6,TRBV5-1,ASSLVQGTNSPLH
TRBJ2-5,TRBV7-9,ASSTWGAGHQETQY
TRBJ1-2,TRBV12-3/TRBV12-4,ASSFQAPYGYT
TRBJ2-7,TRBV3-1,ASSQRSWTYEQY
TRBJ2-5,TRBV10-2,ASSRADGETQY
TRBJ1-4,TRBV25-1,ASSAYGATGVGEKLF
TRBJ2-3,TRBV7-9,ASSLAGDNAGDTQY
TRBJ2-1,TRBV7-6,ASSQASTSGRLNEQF
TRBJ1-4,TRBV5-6,ASSLDRGSTNEKLF
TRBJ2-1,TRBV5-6,ASSLVGFNNEQF
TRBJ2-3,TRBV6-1,ASAAGRTDTQY
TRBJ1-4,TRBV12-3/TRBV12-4,ASSSGTTNEKLF
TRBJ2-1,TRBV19,ASSAQGTGLFNEQF
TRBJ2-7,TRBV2,ASSEVSTSGSYEQY
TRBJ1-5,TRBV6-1,ASSVTGGFQPQH
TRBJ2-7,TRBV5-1,ASSLDGTGGSAYEQY
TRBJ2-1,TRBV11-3,ASSLDRQIYNEQF
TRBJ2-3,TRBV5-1,ASSLEGVRSTDTQY
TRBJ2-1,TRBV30,AWSPPSSYNEQF
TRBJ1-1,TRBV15,ATSNPRLAEAF
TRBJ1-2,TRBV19,ASSPQGYGYT
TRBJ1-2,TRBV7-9,ASSYGQGAGYGYP
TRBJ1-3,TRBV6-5,ASSSPRTGNTIY
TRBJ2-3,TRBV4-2,ASSSAGGRGYTDTQY
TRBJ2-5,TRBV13,ASSPSGLAGGVETQY
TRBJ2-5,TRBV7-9,ASSQRDAGQETQY
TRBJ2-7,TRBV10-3,AISESRQGAIEQY
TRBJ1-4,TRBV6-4,ASRHAPGGAGTEKLF
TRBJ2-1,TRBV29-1,SVPLFSYNEQF
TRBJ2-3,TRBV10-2,ASMLGMGDTQY
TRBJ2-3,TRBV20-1,SAGGGVRTDTQY
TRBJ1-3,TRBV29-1,SAGQGQGGNTIY
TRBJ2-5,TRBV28,ASRGGKRTQY
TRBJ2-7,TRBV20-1,SAESGGSAYEQY
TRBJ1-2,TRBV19,ASSMLGRAISGNT
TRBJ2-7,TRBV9,ASSGMTGGSYEQY
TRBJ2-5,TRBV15,ATSGGAGQETQY
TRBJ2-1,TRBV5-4,ASSFGTGTSYNEQF
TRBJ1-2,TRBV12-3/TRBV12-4,ASSLLGAGGYT